This T cell receptor beta chain was profiled in a study of T-cell reconstitution after alpha-beta-depleted transplantation in children. Unique molecular identifiers featured in how the TCRbeta library was prepared. TCRdb passed the PCR reads through MiXCR, listing each CDR3 protein once. The repertoire holds some 600,000 distinct CDR3 sequences, about 15% seen once, with 1.1% in the top ten. V shed 4 bases and J 6 bases; nucleotides not matched to a gene: 5. Germline V gene sequence: CDR1 LGHNA, CDR2 YSLEER. The length of the CDR3 is 15 residues. The clonotype was recovered from a human donor who donated a stem cell graft to a child with acute myeloid leukemia. The rearrangement uses TRBV4-3 and TRBJ2-3; 12 bases fit TRBD2. The sample was PBMCs from the stem cell graft donor, taken from the stem cell graft. The CDR3: CASSPRTSGEDTQYF. Here the CDR3 DNA reads TGCGCCAGCAGCCCGCGGACTAGCGGGGAGGATACGCAGTATTTT.